This T cell receptor (beta chain) came from a study of control samples from healthy donors and cancer patients. Sequenced by immunoSEQ multiplex PCR; TCRdb stores in-frame clones only, minus some. This table holds some 130,000 clones, approximately 92% found once. The clonotype originates from a man aged 18 to 30 in good health. The source material was blood.

The CDR3 sequence: CASVVIWAEAFF. The CDR3, as DNA: TGTGCCAGCGTTGTGATATGGGCTGAAGCTTTCTTT. J is TRBJ1-1 and V is TRBV27; D gene uncertain. V lost 8 bases and J lost 6, with 13 bases in between. This CDR3 is built from 12 residues. Per the germline V gene, CDR1 is MNHEY and CDR2 is SMNVEV (reference sequence).